This TCR beta chain was obtained from a study of shared clonotypes between healthy human individuals. Every subset's genomic DNA went evenly onto several immunoSEQ plates. Libraries were prepared by immunoSEQ multiplex PCR; TCRdb keeps only in-frame clonotypes and omits some of them. The sample lists fewer than 700,000 clones; roughly 72% were seen once. After removal of 4 bases from V and 7 bases from J, the junction contained 5 bases not matched to a gene. This CDR3 comprises 15 residues. CDR1 and CDR2 from the germline V gene are SEHNR and FQNEAQ (reference sequence). This clone was seen a handful of times.

The specimen sequenced was PBMCs. The clonotype was recovered from a woman aged 40 to 55 in good health. Some clones in this sample may be carry-over from other donors' samples. V is TRBV7-9 and J is TRBJ2-1; 12 positions match TRBD2. CDR3 DNA sequence: TGTGCCAGCAGCTCTAGCGGGAGGGCTTGGAATGAGCAGTTCTTC. Protein sequence: CASSSSGRAWNEQFF. Complete variable domain (other parts from reference TRBV7-9 and TRBJ2-1): DTGVSQNPRHKITKRGQNVTFRCDPISEHNRLYWYRQTLGQGPEFLTYFQNEAQLEKSRLLSDRFSAERPKGSFSTLEIQRTEQGDSAMYLCASSSSGRAWNEQFFGPGTRLTVL.